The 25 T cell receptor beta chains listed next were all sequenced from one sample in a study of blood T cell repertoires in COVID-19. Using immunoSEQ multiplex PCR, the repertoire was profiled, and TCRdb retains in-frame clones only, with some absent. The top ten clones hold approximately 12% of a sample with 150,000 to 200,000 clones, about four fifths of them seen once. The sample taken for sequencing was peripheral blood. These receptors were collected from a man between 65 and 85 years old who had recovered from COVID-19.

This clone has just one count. The CDR3, as DNA: TGTGCCAGCAGCTTGGCCAGCGGGAGTGTCCCAGATACGCAGTATTTT. This sequence encodes CASSLASGSVPDTQYF. V usage is TRBV11-2 and J usage is TRBJ2-3, with 8 positions matching TRBD2. This CDR3 is built from 16 residues. The V segment lost 3 bases and the J segment 4 bases; nucleotides outside the gene matches: 9. Per germline, CDR1 SGHAT and CDR2 FQNNGV.

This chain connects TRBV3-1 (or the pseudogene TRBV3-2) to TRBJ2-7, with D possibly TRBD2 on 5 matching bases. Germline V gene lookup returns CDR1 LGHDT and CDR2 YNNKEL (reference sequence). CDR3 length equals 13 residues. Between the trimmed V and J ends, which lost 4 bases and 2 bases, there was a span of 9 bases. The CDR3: CASSLTGTYEQYF. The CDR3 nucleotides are TGTGCCAGCAGCCTTACGGGGACCTACGAGCAGTACTTC.

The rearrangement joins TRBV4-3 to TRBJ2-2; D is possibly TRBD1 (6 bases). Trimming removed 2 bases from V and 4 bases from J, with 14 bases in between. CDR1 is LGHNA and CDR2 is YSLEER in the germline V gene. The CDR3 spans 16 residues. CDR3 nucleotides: TGCGCCAGCAGCCAAAGGACAGAAAGCGTCACCGGGGAGCTGTTTTTT. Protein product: CASSQRTESVTGELFF.

DNA of the CDR3: TGTGCCAGTAGTTCGGCAGGAACCTATGGCTACACCTTC. Protein sequence: CASSSAGTYGYTF. V is TRBV19 and J is TRBJ1-2; no firm D call. There are 13 residues in the CDR3. The V and J ends lost 5 bases and 4 bases respectively, with 11 bases between them. CDR1 is LNHDA, CDR2 SQIVND, per germline (reference sequence).

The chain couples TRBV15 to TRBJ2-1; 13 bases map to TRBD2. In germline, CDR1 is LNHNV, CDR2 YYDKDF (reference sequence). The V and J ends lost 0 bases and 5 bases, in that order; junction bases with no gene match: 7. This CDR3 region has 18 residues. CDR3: CATSRDRGTSGVNNEQFF. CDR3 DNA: TGTGCCACCAGCAGAGATCGCGGGACTAGCGGGGTAAACAATGAGCAGTTCTTC.

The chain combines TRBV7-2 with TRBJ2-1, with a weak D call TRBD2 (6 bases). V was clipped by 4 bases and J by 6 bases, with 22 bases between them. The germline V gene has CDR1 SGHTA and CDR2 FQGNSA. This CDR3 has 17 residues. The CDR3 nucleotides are TGTGCCAGCAGCTCCTACCCCGGGGCTAGCGCCTTCAATGAGCAGTTCTTC. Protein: CASSSYPGASAFNEQFF.

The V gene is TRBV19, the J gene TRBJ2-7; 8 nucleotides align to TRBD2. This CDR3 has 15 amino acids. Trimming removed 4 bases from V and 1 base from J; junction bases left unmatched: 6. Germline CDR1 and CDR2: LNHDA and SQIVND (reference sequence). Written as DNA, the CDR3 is TGTGCCAGTAGTACCAGCGGGAGACTATCCTACGAGCAGTACTTC. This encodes CASSTSGRLSYEQYF.

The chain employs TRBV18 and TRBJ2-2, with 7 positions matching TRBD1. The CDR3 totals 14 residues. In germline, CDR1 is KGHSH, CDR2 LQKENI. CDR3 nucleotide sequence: TGTGCAATGACGGGACAGATGAACACCGGGGAGCTGTTTTTT. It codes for CAMTGQMNTGELFF.

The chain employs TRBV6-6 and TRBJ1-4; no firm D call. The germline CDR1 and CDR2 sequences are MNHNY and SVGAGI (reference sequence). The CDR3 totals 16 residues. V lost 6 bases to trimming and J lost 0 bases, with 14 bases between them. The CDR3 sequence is CASSQPSRATNEKLFF. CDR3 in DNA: TGTGCCAGCAGCCAACCATCACGGGCAACTAATGAAAAACTGTTTTTT.

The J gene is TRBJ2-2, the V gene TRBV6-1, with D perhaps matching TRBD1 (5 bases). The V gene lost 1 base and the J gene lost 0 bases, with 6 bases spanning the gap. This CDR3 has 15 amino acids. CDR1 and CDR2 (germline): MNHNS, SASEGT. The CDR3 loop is CASSEDRPNTGELFF. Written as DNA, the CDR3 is TGTGCCAGCAGTGAAGACAGGCCGAACACCGGGGAGCTGTTTTTT.

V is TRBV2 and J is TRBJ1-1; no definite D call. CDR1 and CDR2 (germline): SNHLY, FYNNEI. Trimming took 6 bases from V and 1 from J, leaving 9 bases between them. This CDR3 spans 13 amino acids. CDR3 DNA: TGTGCCAGCAGGGAACAGTCGAACACTGAAGCTTTCTTT. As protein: CASREQSNTEAFF. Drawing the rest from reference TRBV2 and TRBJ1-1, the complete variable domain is EPEVTQTPSHQVTQMGQEVILRCVPISNHLYFYWYRQILGQKVEFLVSFYNNEISEKSEIFDDQFSVERPDGSNFTLKIRSTKLEDSAMYFCASREQSNTEAFFGQGTRLTVV.

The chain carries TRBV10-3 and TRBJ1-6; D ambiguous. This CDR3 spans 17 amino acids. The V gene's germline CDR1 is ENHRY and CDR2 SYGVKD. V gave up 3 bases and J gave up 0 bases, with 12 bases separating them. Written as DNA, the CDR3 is TGTGCCATCAGTGACCCTGGAAGGAGCTCCTATAATTCACCCCTCCACTTT. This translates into CAISDPGRSSYNSPLHF.

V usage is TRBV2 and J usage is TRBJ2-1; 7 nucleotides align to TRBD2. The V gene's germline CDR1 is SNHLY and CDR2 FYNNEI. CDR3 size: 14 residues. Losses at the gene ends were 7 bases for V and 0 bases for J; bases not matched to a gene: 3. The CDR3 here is CASTLADSYNEQFF. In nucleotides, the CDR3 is TGTGCCAGCACCCTAGCGGACTCCTACAATGAGCAGTTCTTC.

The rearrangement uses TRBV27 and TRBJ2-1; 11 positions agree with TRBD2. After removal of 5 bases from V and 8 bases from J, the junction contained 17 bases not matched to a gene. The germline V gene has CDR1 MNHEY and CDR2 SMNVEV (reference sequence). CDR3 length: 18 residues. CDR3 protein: CASSKGLAEGLSFDEQFF. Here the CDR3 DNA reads TGTGCCAGCAGTAAGGGACTAGCGGAAGGGTTGTCGTTCGATGAGCAGTTCTTC.

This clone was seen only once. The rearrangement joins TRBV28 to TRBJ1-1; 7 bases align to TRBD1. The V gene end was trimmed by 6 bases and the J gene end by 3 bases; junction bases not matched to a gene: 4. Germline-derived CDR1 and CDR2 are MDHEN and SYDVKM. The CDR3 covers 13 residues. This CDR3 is CASSRDSYTEAFF. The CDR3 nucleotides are TGTGCCAGCAGCCGGGACAGCTACACTGAAGCTTTCTTT.

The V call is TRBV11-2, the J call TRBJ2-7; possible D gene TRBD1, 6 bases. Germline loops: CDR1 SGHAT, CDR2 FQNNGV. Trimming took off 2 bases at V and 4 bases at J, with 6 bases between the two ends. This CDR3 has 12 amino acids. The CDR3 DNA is TGTGCCAGCAGCTTACAGGGGTACGAGCAGTACTTC. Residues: CASSLQGYEQYF.

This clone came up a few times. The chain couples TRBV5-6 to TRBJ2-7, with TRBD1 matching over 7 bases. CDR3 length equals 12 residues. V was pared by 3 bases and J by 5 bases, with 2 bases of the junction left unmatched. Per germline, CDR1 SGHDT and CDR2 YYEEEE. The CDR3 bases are TGTGCCAGCAGCTCCGGGACAGACGAGCAGTACTTC. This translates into CASSSGTDEQYF.

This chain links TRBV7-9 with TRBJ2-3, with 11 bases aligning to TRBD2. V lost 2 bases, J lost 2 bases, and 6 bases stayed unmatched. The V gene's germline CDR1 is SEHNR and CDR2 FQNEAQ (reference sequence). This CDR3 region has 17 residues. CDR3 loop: CASSLHGTSGNTDTQYF. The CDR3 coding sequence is TGTGCCAGCAGCTTACACGGGACTAGCGGCAACACAGATACGCAGTATTTT.

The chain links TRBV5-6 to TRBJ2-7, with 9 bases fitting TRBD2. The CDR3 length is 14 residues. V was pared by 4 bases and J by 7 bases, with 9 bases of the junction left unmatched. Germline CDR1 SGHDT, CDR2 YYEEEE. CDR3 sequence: CASSAAGGPSEQYF. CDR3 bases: TGTGCCAGCAGCGCGGCGGGAGGGCCTTCTGAGCAGTACTTC.

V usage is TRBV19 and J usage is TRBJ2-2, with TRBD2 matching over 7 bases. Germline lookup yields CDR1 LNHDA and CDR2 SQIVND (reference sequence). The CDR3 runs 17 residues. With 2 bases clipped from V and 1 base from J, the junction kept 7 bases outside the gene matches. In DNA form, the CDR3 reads TGTGCCAGTAGTATATGGGGGGAGCGGGAGAACACCGGGGAGCTGTTTTTT. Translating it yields CASSIWGERENTGELFF.

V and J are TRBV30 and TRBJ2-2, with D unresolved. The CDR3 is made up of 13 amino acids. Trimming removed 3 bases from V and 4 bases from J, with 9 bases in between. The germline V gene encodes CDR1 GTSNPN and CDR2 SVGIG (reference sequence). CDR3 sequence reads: CAWRGPSTGELFF. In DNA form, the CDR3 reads TGTGCCTGGAGGGGCCCTTCCACCGGGGAGCTGTTTTTT.

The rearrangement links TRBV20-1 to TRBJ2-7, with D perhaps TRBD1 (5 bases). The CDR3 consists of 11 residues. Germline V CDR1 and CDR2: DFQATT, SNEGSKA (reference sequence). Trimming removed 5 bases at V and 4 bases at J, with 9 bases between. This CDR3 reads CSALDTYEQYF. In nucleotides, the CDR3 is TGCAGTGCTCTGGACACTTACGAGCAGTACTTC.

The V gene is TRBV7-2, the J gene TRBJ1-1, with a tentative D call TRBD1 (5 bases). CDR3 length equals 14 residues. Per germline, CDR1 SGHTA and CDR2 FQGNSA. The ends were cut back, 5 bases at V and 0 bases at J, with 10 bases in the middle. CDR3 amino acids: CASSPGGVNTEAFF. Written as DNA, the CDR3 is TGTGCCAGCAGCCCCGGGGGGGTGAACACTGAAGCTTTCTTT. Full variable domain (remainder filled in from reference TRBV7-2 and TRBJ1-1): GAGVSQSPSNKVTEKGKDVELRCDPISGHTALYWYRQSLGQGLEFLIYFQGNSAPDKSGLPSDRFSAERTGGSVSTLTIQRTQQEDSAVYLCASSPGGVNTEAFFGQGTRLTVV.

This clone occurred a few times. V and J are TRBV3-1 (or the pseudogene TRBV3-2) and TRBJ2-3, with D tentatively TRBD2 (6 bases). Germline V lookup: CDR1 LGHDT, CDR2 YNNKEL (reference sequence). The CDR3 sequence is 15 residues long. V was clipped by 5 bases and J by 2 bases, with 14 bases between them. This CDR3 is CASSGPGLFTDTQYF. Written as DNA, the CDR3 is TGTGCCAGCAGCGGACCGGGACTTTTCACAGATACGCAGTATTTT.

The CDR3 nucleotides read TGTGCCAGCACTCTACCCGGGACAGGGGGCCTAGCTTTCTTT. Translation: CASTLPGTGGLAFF. The V and J genes are TRBV6-5 and TRBJ1-1; 12 positions match TRBD1. After removal of 7 bases from V and 10 bases from J, the junction contained 10 bases not matched to a gene. Germline values: CDR1 MNHEY, CDR2 SVGAGI. This CDR3 comprises 14 residues.